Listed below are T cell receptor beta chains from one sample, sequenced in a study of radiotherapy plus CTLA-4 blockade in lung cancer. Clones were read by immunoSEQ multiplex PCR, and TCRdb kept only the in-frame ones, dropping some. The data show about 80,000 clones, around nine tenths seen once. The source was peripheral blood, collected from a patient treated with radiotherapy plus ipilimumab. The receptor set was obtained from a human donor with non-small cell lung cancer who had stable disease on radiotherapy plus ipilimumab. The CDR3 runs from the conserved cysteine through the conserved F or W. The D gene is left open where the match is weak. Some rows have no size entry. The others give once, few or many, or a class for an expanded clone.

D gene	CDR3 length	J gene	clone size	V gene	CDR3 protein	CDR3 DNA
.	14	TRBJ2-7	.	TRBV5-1	CASSPARTSDEQYF	TGCGCCAGCAGCCCAGCGAGGACGTCCGACGAGCAGTACTTC
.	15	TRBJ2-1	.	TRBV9	CASSPQGGRYNEQFF	TGTGCCAGCAGCCCCCAGGGGGGCCGTTACAATGAGCAGTTCTTC
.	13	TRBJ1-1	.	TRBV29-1	CGGGTALNTEAFF	TGCGGGGGAGGGACCGCCTTGAACACTGAAGCTTTCTTT
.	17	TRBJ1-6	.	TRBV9	CASSVGIRTVDNSPLHF	TGTGCCAGCAGCGTAGGAATAAGGACAGTAGATAATTCACCCCTCCACTTT
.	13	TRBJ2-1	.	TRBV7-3	CASAGTPRHEQFF	TGTGCCAGCGCCGGGACACCTCGACATGAGCAGTTCTTC
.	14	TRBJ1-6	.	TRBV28	CASRPTGPNSPLHF	TGTGCCAGCAGACCGACAGGACCCAATTCACCCCTCCACTTT
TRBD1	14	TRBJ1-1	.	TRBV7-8	CASSSGTGGVGAFF	TGTGCCAGCAGCAGCGGGACAGGCGGAGTGGGAGCTTTCTTT
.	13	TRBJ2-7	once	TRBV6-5	CASRLQVGYEQYF	TGTGCCAGCAGATTACAGGTCGGCTACGAGCAGTACTTC
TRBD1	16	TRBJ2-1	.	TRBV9	CASSVERTGVYNEQFF	TGTGCCAGCAGCGTAGAGCGGACAGGAGTCTACAATGAGCAGTTCTTC
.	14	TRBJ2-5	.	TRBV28	CASSLRVAWETQYF	TGTGCCAGCAGTTTGAGGGTGGCGTGGGAGACCCAGTACTTC
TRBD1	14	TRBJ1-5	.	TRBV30	CAWSSGQGNQPQHF	TGTGCCTGGAGTTCAGGACAGGGTAATCAGCCCCAGCATTTT
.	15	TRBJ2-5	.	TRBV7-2	CASSSLGRGGETQYF	TGTGCCAGCAGCTCCCTAGGGCGGGGCGGTGAGACCCAGTACTTC
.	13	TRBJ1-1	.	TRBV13	CASSQLPGTEAFF	TGTGCCAGCAGTCAACTCCCGGGCACTGAAGCTTTCTTT
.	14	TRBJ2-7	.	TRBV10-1	CASSESLGAREQYF	TGCGCCAGCAGTGAGTCACTGGGGGCACGGGAGCAGTACTTC
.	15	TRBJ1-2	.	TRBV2	CASREGGRGGYGYTF	TGTGCCAGCAGAGAAGGGGGGCGTGGAGGGTATGGCTACACCTTC
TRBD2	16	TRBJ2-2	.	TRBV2	CASSDRGGPNTGELFF	TGTGCCAGCAGTGACCGGGGGGGGCCGAACACCGGGGAGCTGTTTTTT
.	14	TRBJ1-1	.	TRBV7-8	CASSSSRENTEAFF	TGTGCCAGCAGCTCCAGTAGGGAGAACACTGAAGCTTTCTTT
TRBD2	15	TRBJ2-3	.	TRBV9	CASSVGLADTDTQYF	TGTGCCAGCAGCGTAGGACTAGCGGACACAGATACGCAGTATTTT
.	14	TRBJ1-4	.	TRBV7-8	CASSFGQPNEKLFF	TGTGCCAGCAGCTTCGGTCAGCCTAATGAAAAACTGTTTTTT
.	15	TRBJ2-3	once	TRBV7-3	CASSPSGLNTDTQYF	TGTGCCAGCAGCCCATCGGGACTTAATACAGATACGCAGTATTTT
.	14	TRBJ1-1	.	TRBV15	CATSRDVGNTEAFF	TGTGCCACCAGCAGAGATGTGGGCAACACTGAAGCTTTCTTT
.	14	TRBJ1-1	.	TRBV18	CASSRDRANTEAFF	TGTGCCAGCTCACGCGACAGAGCGAACACTGAAGCTTTCTTT